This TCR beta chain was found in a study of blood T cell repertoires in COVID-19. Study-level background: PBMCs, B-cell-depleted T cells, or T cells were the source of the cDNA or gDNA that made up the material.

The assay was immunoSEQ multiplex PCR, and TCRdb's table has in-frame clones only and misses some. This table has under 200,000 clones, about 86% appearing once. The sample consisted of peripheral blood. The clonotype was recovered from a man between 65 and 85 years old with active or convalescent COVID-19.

DNA for the CDR3: TGTGCCAGCTCCTCCGTGAGGGTGGAAGCAACTAATGAAAAACTGTTTTTT. Encoded protein: CASSSVRVEATNEKLFF. The chain combines TRBV18 with TRBJ1-4; D is uncertain. With 6 bases removed from V and 0 bases from J, the gap between germline ends came to 17 bases. The length of the CDR3 is 17 residues. The germline CDR1 and CDR2 sequences are KGHSH and LQKENI.